The following is a T cell receptor beta chain sequence with its context. Its specificity is not known. This sample stems from a study of T cells after yellow fever vaccination. Study as a whole: SMART-Seq v4 Ultra Low Input handled preparation of low-cell-number fractions. Overall study findings and caveats: Once the booster was given, most primary-vaccination clones reappeared, at 95% to 97% for CD4 and over 85% for CD8.

The CDR3 is made up of 14 amino acids. Germline CDR1 reads LGHDT; CDR2 reads YNNKEL (reference sequence). V gave up 1 base and J gave up 8 bases, with 12 bases separating them. MiXCR was run by TCRdb on the 5' RACE reads, yielding one entry per CDR3 protein. Of 200,000 to 250,000 distinct CDR3 sequences listed, 6.9% are singletons. The sequence came from a man aged 25 to 40 who received the YFV17D yellow fever vaccine. V gene TRBV3-1 combines with J gene TRBJ1-3; a possible D gene is TRBD1 (5 bases). The sequencing here drew on CD4+ T cells sorted from PBMCs, taken 15 days after the yellow fever booster vaccination. The CDR3 DNA reads as TGTGCCAGCAGCCAAGGTACAGGAGGTTACACCATATATTTT. Translating it yields CASSQGTGGYTIYF.